What follows is one TCR beta chain and its context. This sample is part of a study of blood T cell repertoires in COVID-19. Background on the study: Donors in the United States, Italy and Spain gave samples during acute or convalescent COVID-19. Sources were T cells, B-cell-depleted T cells, or PBMCs; the material itself was cDNA or gDNA.

In the original workflow: How many nucleated cells were present was estimated from reference gene primer amplification. The assay was immunoSEQ multiplex PCR, and TCRdb's table has in-frame clones only and misses some. Clone size and the V and J calls come from that table; the DNA yielded D and trimming. The data show some 290,000 clones, with approximately 90% seen just once and roughly 2.4% held by the top ten. The ends lost 8 bases at V and 0 bases at J; junction bases unmatched: 2. The CDR3 length is 14 residues. Germline V gene data show CDR1 as SNHLY and CDR2 as FYNNEI. Sequenced sample: peripheral blood. This clonotype was obtained from a woman between 45 and 65 years old who had recovered from COVID-19. V usage is TRBV2 and J usage is TRBJ2-1; 9 nucleotides line up with TRBD2. The CDR3 DNA sequence: TGTGCCAGCGTAGCGGGGGCCTCCTACAATGAGCAGTTCTTC. Translated: CASVAGASYNEQFF.